What follows describes a single T cell receptor (beta chain). TCRdb processed the 5' RACE reads anew with MiXCR; each CDR3 protein has one entry. This table has hundreds of thousands of distinct CDR3 sequences, 15% to 20% appearing once. The CDR3 runs 15 residues. Germline CDR1 and CDR2: SQVTM and ANQGSEA. Trimming took off 6 bases at V and 0 bases at J, with 17 bases between the two ends. The record originates from a study of T-cell memory formation after mild COVID-19. This clonotype originated in an adult woman who had mild COVID-19 (a few samples of this study predate the infection). Cell type and time point are not known. The sequenced material came from PBMCs or a T cell subset sorted from them (not recorded which). The J gene is TRBJ1-1, the V gene TRBV29-1; D is uncertain. CDR3 loop: CSVKRPRRLNTEAFF. The CDR3 DNA sequence: TGCAGCGTCAAAAGGCCCCGACGGTTGAACACTGAAGCTTTCTTT.